This T cell receptor (beta chain) was sequenced during a study of cytomegalovirus exposure and HLA in healthy donors. In germline, CDR1 is SGDLS, CDR2 YYNGEE. V trimming: 5 bases; J trimming: 6 bases; junction bases outside the gene matches: 9. This CDR3 contains 14 residues. The PCR used 60 Vbeta and 13 Jbeta primers. Libraries were prepared by immunoSEQ multiplex PCR; TCRdb keeps only in-frame clonotypes and omits some of them. The data contain some 200,000 clones, 79% of them seen just once; the ten biggest clones take up 1.5% to 1.7%. This sequence was found in a girl aged 10 to 17 in good health and CMV-seropositive. The chain links TRBV9 to TRBJ2-7; the match to TRBD2 covers 9 bases. The material sequenced was PBMCs. The CDR3 protein is CASSAAGGPSEQYF. CDR3 nucleotide sequence: TGTGCCAGCAGTGCCGCGGGGGGGCCTTCCGAGCAGTACTTC.